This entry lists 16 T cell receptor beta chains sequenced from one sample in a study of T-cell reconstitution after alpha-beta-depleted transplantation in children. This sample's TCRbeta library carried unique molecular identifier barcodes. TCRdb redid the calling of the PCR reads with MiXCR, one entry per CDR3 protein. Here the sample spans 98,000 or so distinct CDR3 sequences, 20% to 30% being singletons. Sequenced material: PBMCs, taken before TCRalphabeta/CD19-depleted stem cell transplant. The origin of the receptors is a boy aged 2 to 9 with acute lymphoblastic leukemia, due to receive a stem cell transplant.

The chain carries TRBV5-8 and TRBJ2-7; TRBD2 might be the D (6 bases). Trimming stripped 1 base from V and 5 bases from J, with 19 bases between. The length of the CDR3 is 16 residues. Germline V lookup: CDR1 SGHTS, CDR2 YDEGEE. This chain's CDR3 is CASSLLGGGLSHEQYF. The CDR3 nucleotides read TGTGCCAGCAGCTTGTTAGGCGGAGGGTTGTCCCACGAGCAGTACTTC.

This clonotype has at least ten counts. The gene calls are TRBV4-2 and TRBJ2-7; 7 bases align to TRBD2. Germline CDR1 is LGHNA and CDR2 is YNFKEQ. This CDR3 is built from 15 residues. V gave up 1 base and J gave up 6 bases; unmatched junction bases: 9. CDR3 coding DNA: TGTGCCAGCAGCCAAGGGCTAGCGGAGCCCGTCGAGCAGTACTTC. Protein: CASSQGLAEPVEQYF.

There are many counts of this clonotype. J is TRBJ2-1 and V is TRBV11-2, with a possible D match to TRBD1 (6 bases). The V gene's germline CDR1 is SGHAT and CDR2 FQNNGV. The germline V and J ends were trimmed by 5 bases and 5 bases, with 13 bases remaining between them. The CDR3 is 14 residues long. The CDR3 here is CASSIKAGDNEQFF. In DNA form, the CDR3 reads TGTGCCAGCAGCATTAAGGCAGGGGACAATGAGCAGTTCTTC.

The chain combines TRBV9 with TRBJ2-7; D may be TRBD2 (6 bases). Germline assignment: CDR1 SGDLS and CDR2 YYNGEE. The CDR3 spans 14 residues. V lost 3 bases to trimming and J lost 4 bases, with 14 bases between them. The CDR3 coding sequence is TGTGCCAGCAGCGCCGGGGCGGAGGGTTACGAGCAGTACTTC. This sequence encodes CASSAGAEGYEQYF.

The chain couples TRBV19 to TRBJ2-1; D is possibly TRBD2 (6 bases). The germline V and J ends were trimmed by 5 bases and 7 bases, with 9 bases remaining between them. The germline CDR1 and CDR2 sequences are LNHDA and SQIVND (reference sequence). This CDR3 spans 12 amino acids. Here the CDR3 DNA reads TGTGCCAGTAGTCGGGGGAATAATGAGCAGTTCTTC. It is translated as CASSRGNNEQFF.

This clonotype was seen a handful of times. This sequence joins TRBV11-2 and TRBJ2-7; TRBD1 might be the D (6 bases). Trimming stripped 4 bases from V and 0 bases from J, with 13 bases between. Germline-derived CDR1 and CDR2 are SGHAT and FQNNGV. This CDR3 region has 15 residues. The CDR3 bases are TGTGCCAGCAGCTCCCCAAGGGGGAGCTCCTACGAGCAGTACTTC. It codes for CASSSPRGSSYEQYF.

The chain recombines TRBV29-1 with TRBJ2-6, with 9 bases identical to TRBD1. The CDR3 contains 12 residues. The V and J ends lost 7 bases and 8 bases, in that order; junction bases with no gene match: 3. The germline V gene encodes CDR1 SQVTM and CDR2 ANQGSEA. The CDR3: CSAGQGTNVLTF. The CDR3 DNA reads TGCAGCGCCGGACAGGGGACCAACGTCCTGACTTTC.

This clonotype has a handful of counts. The CDR3 DNA reads TGTGCCAGCTCTCCTACCCGAGGGGGACCTGGTGAAGCTTTCTTT. Protein product: CASSPTRGGPGEAFF. The gene calls are TRBV18 and TRBJ1-1; D may be TRBD1 (6 bases). Per the germline V gene, CDR1 is KGHSH and CDR2 is LQKENI. The V and J ends lost 6 bases and 7 bases respectively, with 21 bases between them. The CDR3 has 15 residues.

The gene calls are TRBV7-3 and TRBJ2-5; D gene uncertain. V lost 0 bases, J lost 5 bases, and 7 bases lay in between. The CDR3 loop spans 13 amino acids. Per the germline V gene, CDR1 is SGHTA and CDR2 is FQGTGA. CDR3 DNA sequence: TGTGCCAGCAGCTTAACTTTGGAGGAGACCCAGTACTTC. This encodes CASSLTLEETQYF.

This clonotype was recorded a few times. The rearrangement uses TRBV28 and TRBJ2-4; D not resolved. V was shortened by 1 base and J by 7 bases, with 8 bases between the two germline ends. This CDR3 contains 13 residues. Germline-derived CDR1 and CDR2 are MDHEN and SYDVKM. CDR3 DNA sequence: TGTGCCAGCAGTTTATCAGAGAGGAACATTCAGTACTTC. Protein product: CASSLSERNIQYF.

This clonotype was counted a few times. CDR3 sequence: CASSPLRGGAGNEQFF. DNA of the CDR3: TGTGCCAGCAGTCCACTGAGGGGAGGGGCGGGGAATGAGCAGTTCTTC. The chain is built from TRBV14 and TRBJ2-1; TRBD2 agrees at 7 bases. Trimming cost V 6 bases and J 7 bases; bases outside gene matches: 15. The CDR3 covers 16 residues. Germline V gene sequence: CDR1 SGHDN, CDR2 FVKESK.

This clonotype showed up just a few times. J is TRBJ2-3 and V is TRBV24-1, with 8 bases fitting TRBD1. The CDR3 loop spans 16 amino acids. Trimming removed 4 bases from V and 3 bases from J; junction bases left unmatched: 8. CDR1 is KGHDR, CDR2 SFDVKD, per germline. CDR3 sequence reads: CATSDLGRGQTDTQYF. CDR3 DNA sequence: TGTGCCACCAGTGACCTGGGCAGGGGGCAAACAGATACGCAGTATTTT.

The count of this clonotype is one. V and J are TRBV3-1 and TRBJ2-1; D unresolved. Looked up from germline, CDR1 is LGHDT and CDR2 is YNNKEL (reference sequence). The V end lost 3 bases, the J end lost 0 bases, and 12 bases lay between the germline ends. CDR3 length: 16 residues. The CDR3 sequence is CASSHETWSSYNEQFF. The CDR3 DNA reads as TGTGCCAGCAGCCACGAGACTTGGAGCTCCTACAATGAGCAGTTCTTC.

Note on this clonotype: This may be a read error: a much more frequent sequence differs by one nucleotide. Here the CDR3 reads CASTDRGTGELFF. Here the CDR3 DNA reads TGTGCCAGCACTGACAGGGGCACCGGGGAGCTGTTTTTT. The chain couples TRBV28 to TRBJ2-2; 8 bases align to TRBD1. V trimming: 7 bases; J trimming: 4 bases; junction bases outside the gene matches: 2. Looked up from germline, CDR1 is MDHEN and CDR2 is SYDVKM. This CDR3 has 13 amino acids.

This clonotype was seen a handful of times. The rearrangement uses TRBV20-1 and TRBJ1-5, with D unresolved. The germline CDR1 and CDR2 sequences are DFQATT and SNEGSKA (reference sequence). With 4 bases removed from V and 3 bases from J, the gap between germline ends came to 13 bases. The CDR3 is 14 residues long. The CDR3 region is CSATASGNNQPQHF. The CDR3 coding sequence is TGCAGTGCTACAGCTTCGGGGAACAATCAGCCCCAGCATTTT.

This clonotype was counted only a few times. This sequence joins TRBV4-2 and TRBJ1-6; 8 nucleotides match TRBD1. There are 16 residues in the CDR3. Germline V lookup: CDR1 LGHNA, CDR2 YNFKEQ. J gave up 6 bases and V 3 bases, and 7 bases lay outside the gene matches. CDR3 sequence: CASSHGRTGRNSPLHF. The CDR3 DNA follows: TGTGCCAGCAGCCACGGTAGGACAGGGCGTAATTCACCCCTCCACTTT.